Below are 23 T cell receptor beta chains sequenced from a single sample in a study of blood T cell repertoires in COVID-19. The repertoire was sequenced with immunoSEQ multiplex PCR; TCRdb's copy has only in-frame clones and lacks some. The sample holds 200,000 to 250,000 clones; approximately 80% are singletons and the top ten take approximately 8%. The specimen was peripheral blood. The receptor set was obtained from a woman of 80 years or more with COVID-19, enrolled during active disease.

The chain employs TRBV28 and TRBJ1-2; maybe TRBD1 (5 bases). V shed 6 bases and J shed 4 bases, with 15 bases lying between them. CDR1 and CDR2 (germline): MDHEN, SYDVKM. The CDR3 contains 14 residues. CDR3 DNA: TGTGCCAGCAGCCGGGGCGGAGGGGTCTATGGCTACACCTTC. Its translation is CASSRGGGVYGYTF.

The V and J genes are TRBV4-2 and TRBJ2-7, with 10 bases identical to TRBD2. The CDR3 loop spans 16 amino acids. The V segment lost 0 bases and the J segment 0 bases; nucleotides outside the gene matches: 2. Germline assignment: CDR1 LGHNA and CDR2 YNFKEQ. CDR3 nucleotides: TGTGCCAGCAGCCAAGATCGACTAGCGGGCTCCTACGAGCAGTACTTC. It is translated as CASSQDRLAGSYEQYF.

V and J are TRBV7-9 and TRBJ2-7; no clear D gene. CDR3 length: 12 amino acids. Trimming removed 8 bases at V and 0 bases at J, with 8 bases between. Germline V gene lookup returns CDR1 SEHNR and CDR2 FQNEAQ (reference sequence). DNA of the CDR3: TGTGCCAGCGGCGGAAGCTCCTACGAGCAGTACTTC. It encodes CASGGSSYEQYF.

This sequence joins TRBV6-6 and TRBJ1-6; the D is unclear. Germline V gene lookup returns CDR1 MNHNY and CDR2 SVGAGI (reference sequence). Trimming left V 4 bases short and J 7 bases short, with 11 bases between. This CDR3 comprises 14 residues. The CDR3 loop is CASSSGDRNSPLHF. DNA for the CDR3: TGTGCCAGCAGTTCCGGAGATAGGAATTCACCCCTCCACTTT.

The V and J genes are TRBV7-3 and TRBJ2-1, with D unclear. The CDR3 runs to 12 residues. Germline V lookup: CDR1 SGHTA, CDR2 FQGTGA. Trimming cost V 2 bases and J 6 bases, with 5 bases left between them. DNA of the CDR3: TGTGCCAGCAGCTTAGCTAGCAATGAGCAGTTCTTC. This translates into CASSLASNEQFF.

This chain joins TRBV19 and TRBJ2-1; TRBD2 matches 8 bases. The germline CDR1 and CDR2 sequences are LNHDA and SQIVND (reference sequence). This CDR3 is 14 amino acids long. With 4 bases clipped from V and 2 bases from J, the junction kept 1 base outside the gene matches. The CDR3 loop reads CASSSSGTYNEQFF. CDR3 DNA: TGTGCCAGTAGTAGTAGCGGGACCTACAATGAGCAGTTCTTC.

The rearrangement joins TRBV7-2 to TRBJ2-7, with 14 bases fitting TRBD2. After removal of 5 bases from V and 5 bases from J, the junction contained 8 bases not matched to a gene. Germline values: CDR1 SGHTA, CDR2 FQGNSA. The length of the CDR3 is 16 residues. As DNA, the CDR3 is TGTGCCAGCAGCCCCAGACTAGCGGGAGGGGGGGACGAGCAGTACTTC. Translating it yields CASSPRLAGGGDEQYF.

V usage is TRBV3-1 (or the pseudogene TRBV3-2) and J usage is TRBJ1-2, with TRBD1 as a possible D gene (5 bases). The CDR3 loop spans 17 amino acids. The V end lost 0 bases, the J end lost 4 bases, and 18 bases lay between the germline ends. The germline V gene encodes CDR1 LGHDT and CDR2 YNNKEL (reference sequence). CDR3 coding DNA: TGTGCCAGCAGCCAAGATAGGGGCGCGGTCTCGATCTATGGCTACACCTTC. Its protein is CASSQDRGAVSIYGYTF.

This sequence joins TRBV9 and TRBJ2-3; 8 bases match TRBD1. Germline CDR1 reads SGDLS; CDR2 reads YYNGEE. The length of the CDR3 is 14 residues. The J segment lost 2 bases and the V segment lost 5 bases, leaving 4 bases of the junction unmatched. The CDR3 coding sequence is TGTGCCAGCAGGGCAGGGGGCTACACAGATACGCAGTATTTT. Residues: CASRAGGYTDTQYF.

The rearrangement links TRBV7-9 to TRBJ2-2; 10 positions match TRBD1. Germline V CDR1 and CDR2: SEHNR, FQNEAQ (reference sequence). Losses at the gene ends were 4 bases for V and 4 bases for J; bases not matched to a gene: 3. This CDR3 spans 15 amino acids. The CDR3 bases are TGTGCCAGCAGCTCAGACAGGGGGCCCACCGGGGAGCTGTTTTTT. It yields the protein CASSSDRGPTGELFF.

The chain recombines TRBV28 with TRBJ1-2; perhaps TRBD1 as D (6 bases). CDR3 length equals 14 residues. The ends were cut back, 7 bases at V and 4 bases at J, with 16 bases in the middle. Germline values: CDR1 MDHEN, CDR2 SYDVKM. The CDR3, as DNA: TGTGCCAGCAATCCTGGGGGCAGAGTCTATGGCTACACCTTC. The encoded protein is CASNPGGRVYGYTF.

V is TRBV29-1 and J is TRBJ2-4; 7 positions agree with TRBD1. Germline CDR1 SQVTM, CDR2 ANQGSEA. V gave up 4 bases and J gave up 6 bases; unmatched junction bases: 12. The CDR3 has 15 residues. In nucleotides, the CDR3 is TGCAGCGTTGGGGACCCGACAGGGAATAGAAACATTCAGTACTTC. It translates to CSVGDPTGNRNIQYF.

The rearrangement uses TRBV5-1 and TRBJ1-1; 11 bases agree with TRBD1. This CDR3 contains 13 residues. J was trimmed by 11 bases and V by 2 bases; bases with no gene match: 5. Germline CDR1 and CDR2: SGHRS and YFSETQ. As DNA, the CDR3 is TGCGCCAGCAGCTTAAGGGACAGGGGGTTGGCTTTCTTT. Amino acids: CASSLRDRGLAFF. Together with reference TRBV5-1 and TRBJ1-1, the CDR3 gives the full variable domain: KAGVTQTPRYLIKTRGQQVTLSCSPISGHRSVSWYQQTPGQGLQFLFEYFSETQRNKGNFPGRFSGRQFSNSRSEMNVSTLELGDSALYLCASSLRDRGLAFFGQGTRLTVV.

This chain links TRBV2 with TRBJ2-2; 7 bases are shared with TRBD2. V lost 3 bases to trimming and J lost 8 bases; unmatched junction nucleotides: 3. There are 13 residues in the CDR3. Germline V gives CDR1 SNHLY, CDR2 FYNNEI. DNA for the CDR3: TGTGCCAGCAGTGACACGCGGGAGGGGGAGCTGTTTTTT. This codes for CASSDTREGELFF. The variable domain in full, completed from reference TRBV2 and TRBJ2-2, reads EPEVTQTPSHQVTQMGQEVILRCVPISNHLYFYWYRQILGQKVEFLVSFYNNEISEKSEIFDDQFSVERPDGSNFTLKIRSTKLEDSAMYFCASSDTREGELFFGEGSRLTVL.

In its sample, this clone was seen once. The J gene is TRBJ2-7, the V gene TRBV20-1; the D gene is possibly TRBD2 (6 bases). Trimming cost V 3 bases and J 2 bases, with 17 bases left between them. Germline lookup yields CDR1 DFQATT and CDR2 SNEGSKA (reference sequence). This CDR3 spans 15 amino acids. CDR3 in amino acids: CSASNFGGDPYEQYF. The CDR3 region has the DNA TGCAGTGCTAGTAATTTTGGCGGGGACCCCTACGAGCAGTACTTC.

The CDR3 here is CASSLLGGGTDTQYF. DNA of the CDR3: TGTGCCAGCAGCTTACTTGGGGGGGGCACAGATACGCAGTATTTT. This sequence joins TRBV7-3 and TRBJ2-3, with 7 positions matching TRBD2. Trimming at V came to 2 bases and at J to 1 base, leaving 3 bases not matched to a gene. In germline, CDR1 is SGHTA, CDR2 FQGTGA. The CDR3 is 15 residues long.

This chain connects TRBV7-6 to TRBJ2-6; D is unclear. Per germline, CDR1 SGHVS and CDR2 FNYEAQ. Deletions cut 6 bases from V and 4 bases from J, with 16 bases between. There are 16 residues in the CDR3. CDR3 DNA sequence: TGTGCCAGCAGTCCCTCAAAGATAGCCGGGGCCAACGTCCTGACTTTC. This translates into CASSPSKIAGANVLTF.

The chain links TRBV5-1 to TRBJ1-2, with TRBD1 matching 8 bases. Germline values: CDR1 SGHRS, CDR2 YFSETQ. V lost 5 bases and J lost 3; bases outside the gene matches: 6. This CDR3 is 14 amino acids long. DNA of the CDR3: TGCGCCAGCAGTCCTAGGGGACAGGACTATGGCTACACCTTC. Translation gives CASSPRGQDYGYTF.

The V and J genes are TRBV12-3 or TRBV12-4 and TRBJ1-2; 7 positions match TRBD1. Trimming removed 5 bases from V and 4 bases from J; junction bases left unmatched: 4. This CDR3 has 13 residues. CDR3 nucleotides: TGTGCCAGCAGTCCCGGGACAGTCTATGGCTACACCTTC. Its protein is CASSPGTVYGYTF.

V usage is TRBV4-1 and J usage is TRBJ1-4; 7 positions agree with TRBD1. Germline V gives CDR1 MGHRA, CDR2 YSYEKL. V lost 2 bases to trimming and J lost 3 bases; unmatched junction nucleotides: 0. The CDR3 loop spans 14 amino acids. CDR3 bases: TGCGCCAGCAGCCAACAGGGGGCTAATGAAAAACTGTTTTTT. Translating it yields CASSQQGANEKLFF.

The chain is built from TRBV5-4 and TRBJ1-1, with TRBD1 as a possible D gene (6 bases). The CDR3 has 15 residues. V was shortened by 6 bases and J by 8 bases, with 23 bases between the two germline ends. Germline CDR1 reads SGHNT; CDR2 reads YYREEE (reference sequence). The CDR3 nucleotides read TGTGCCAGCACCGGGGATCTTCGTACGCAGGGGGAAGCTTTCTTT. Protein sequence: CASTGDLRTQGEAFF.

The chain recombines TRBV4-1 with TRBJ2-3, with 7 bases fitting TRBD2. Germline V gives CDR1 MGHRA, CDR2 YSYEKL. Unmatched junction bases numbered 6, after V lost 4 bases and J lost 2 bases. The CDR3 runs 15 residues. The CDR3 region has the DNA TGCGCCAGCAGCCCTTCCGGGACTAACACAGATACGCAGTATTTT. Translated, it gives CASSPSGTNTDTQYF.

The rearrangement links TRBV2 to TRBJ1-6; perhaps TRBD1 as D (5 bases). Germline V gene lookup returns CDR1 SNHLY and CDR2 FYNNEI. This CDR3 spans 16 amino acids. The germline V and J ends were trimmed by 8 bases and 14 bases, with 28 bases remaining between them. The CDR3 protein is CASQRRDYGYLETLHF. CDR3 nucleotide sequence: TGTGCCAGCCAAAGGAGGGACTACGGCTATTTAGAAACCCTCCACTTT. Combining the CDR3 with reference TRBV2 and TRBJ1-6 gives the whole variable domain EPEVTQTPSHQVTQMGQEVILRCVPISNHLYFYWYRQILGQKVEFLVSFYNNEISEKSEIFDDQFSVERPDGSNFTLKIRSTKLEDSAMYFCASQRRDYGYLETLHFGNGTRLTVT.